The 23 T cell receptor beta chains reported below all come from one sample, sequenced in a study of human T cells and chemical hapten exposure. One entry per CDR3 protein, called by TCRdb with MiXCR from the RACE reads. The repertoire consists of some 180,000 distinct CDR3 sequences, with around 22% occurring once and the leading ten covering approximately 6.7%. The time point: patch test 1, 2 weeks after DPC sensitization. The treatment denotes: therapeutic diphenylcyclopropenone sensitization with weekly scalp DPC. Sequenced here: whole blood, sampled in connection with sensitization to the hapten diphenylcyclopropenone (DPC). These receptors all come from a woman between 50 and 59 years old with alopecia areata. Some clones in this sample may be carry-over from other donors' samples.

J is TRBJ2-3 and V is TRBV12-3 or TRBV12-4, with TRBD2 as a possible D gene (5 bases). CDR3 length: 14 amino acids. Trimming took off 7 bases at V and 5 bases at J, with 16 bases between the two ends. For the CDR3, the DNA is TGTGCCAGCATGAGGTTTGTTGAGGGAGATACGCAGTATTTT. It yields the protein CASMRFVEGDTQYF.

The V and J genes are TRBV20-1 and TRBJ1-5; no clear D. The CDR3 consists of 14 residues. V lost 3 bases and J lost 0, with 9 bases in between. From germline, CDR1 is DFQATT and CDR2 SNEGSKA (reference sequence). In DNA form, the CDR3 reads TGCAGTGCTAGCTCGCCATATAGCAATCAGCCCCAGCATTTT. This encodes CSASSPYSNQPQHF.

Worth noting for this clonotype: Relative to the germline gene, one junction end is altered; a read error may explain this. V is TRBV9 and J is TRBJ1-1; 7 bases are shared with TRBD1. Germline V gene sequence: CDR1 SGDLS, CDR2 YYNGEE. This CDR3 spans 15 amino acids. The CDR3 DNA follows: TGTGCCAGCAGCCCCGTGGACAGGTTGAACACTGAAGCTCTCTTT. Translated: CASSPVDRLNTEALF.

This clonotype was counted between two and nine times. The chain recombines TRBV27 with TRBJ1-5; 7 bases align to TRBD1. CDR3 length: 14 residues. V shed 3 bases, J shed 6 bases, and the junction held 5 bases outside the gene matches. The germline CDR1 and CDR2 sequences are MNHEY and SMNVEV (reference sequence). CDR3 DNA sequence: TGTGCCAGCAGTTTCCGACAGGGCGGTCAGCCCCAGCATTTT. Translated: CASSFRQGGQPQHF.

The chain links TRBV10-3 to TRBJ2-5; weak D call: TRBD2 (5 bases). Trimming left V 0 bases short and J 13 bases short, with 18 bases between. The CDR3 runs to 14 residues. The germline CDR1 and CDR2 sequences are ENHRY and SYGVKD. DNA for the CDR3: TGTGCCATCAGTGAGTCAGATACGGAGACGGGGAGGTACTTC. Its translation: CAISESDTETGRYF.

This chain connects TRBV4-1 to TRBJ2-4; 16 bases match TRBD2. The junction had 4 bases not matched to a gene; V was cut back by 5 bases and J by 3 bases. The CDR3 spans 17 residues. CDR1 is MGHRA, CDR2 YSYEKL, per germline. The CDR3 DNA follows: TGCGCCAGCAGCGCTGGGACTAGCGGGAGGGTCAAAAACATTCAGTACTTC. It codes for CASSAGTSGRVKNIQYF.

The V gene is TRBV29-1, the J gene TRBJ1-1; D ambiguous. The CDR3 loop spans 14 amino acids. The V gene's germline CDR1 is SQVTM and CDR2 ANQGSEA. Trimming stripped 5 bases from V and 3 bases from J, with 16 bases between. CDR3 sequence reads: CSVSEGWVDTEAFF. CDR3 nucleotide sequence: TGCAGCGTTTCAGAAGGGTGGGTGGACACTGAAGCTTTCTTT.

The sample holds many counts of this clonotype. The CDR3 DNA reads as TGTGCCAGCAGCCAAGGATTCTCTGGAAACACCATATATTTT. Amino acids: CASSQGFSGNTIYF. V gene TRBV3-1 combines with J gene TRBJ1-3; unclear D gene. V was trimmed by 1 base and J by 0 bases, leaving 4 bases between them. The CDR3 covers 14 residues. Per germline, CDR1 LGHDT and CDR2 YNNKEL (reference sequence).

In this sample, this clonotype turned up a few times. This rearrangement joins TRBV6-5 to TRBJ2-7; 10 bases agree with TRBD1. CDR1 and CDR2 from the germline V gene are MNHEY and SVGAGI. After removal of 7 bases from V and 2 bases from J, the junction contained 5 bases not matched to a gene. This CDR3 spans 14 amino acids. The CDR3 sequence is CASTSTGGTYEQYF. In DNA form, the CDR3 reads TGTGCCAGCACCTCGACAGGGGGCACCTACGAGCAGTACTTC.

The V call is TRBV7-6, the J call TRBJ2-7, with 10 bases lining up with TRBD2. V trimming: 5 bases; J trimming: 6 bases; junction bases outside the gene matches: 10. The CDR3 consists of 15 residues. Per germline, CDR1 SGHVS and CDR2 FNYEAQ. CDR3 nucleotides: TGTGCCAGCAGCCTCCTAAGCGGGAGGGCCGGCGAGCAGTACTTC. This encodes CASSLLSGRAGEQYF. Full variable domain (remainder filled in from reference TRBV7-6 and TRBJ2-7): GAGVSQSPRYKVTKRGQDVALRCDPISGHVSLYWYRQALGQGPEFLTYFNYEAQQDKSGLPNDRFSAERPEGSISTLTIQRTEQRDSAMYRCASSLLSGRAGEQYFGPGTRLTVT.

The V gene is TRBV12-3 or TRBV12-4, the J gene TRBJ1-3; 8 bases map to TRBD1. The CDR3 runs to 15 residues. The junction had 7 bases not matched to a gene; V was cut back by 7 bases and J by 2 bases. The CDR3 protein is CASTNDRGPGNTIYF. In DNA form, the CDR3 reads TGTGCCAGCACCAACGACAGGGGACCTGGAAACACCATATATTTT.

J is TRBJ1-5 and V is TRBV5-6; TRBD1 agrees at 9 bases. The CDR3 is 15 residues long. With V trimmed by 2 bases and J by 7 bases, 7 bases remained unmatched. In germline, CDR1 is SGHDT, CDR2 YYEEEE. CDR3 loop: CASSFGTGSVQPQHF. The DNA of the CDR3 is TGTGCCAGCAGCTTTGGGACAGGGTCGGTACAGCCCCAGCATTTT.

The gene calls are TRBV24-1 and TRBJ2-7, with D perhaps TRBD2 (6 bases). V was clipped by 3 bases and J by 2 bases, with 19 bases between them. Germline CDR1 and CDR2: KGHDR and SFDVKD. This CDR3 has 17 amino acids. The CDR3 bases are TGTGCCACCAGTGATCAGAGGCGGGGTTCGGCAGCCTACGAGCAGTACTTC. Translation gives CATSDQRRGSAAYEQYF.

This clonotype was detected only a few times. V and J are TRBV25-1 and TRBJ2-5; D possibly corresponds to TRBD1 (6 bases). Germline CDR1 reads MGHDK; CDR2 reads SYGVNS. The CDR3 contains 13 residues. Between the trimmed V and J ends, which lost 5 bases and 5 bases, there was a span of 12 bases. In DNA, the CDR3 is TGTGCCAGCAGTAATCCCAGGGGTGAGACCCAGTACTTC. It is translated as CASSNPRGETQYF.

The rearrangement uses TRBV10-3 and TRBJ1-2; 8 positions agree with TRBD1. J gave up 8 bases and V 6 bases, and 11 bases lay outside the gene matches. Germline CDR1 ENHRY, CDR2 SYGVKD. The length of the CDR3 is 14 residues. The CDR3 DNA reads TGTGCCATCAGGGGAGGACAGGGATCGTTCGGCTACACCTTC. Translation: CAIRGGQGSFGYTF.

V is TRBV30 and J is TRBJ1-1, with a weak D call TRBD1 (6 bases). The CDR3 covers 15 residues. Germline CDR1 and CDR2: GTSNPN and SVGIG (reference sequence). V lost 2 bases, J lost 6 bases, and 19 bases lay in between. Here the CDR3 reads CAWSNFGGGAAEAFF. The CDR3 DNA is TGTGCCTGGAGTAATTTTGGGGGGGGCGCCGCTGAAGCTTTCTTT.

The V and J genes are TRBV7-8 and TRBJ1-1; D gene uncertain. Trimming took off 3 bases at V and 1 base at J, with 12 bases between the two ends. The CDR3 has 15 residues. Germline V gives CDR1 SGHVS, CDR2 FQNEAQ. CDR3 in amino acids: CASSFNLLWNTEAFF. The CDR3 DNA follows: TGTGCCAGCAGCTTCAATCTCCTTTGGAACACTGAAGCTTTCTTT.

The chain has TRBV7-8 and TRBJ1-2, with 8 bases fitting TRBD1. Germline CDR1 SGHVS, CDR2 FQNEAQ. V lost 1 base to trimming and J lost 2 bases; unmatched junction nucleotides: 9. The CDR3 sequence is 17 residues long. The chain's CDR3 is CASSLVSPGTGNYGYTF. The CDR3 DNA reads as TGTGCCAGCAGCTTAGTTTCCCCCGGGACAGGAAACTATGGCTACACCTTC.

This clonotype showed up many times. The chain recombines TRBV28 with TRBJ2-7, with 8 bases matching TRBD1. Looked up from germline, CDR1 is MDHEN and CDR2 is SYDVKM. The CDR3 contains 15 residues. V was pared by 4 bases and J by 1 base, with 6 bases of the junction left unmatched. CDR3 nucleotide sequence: TGTGCCAGCAGTTCCCCCACAGGGGGTTCCTACGAGCAGTACTTC. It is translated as CASSSPTGGSYEQYF.

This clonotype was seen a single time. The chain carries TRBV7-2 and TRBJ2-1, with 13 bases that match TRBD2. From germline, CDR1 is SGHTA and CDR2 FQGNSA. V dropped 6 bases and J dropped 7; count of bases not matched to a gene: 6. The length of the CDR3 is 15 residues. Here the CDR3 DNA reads TGTGCCAGCAGAAGGACTAGCGGGAGTGGGAATGAGCAGTTCTTC. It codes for CASRRTSGSGNEQFF.

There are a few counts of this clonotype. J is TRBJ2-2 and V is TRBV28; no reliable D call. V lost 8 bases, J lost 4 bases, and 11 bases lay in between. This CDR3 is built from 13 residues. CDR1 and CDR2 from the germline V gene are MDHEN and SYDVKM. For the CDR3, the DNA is TGTGCCAGCGGGTCTTTGCCCACCGGGGAGCTGTTTTTT. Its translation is CASGSLPTGELFF.

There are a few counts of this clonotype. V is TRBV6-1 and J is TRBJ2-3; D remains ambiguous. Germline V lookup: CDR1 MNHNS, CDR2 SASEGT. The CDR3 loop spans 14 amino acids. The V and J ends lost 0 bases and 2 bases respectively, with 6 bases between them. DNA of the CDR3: TGTGCCAGCAGTGAAGCGTGGTACACAGATACGCAGTATTTT. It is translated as CASSEAWYTDTQYF.

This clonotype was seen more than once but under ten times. CDR3 in DNA: TGTGCCAGCAGTTACTCACTAGTCCAAGAGACCCAGTACTTC. It specifies CASSYSLVQETQYF. This sequence joins TRBV6-5 and TRBJ2-5; possible D gene TRBD2, 5 bases. The CDR3 runs 14 residues. CDR1 is MNHEY and CDR2 is SVGAGI in the germline V gene. Trimming pared 0 bases from V and 1 base from J, leaving 6 bases between.